These 4 T cell receptor beta chains originate from one sample sequenced in a study of blood T cell repertoires in COVID-19. Clones were read by immunoSEQ multiplex PCR, and TCRdb kept only the in-frame ones, dropping some. This sample has approximately 170,000 clones, with 80% to 90% found just once. The specimen was peripheral blood. The source is a woman in her 70s with acute or convalescent COVID-19.

This chain uses TRBV7-2 with TRBJ1-1, with D perhaps TRBD1 (5 bases). The V gene lost 4 bases and the J gene lost 11 bases, with 20 bases spanning the gap. The CDR3 spans 14 residues. Germline V gives CDR1 SGHTA, CDR2 FQGNSA. The CDR3 is CASSSGNQGAVAFF. Written as DNA, the CDR3 is TGTGCCAGCAGCTCCGGAAACCAGGGTGCTGTTGCTTTCTTT.

V and J are TRBV10-1 and TRBJ2-3; D might be TRBD2 (6 bases). With 2 bases removed from V and 0 bases from J, the gap between germline ends came to 12 bases. The CDR3 extends over 16 amino acids. From germline, CDR1 is WNHNN and CDR2 SYGVQD (reference sequence). DNA of the CDR3: TGCGCCAGCAGTGAGGGGCGGGACCGTAGCACAGATACGCAGTATTTT. The encoded protein is CASSEGRDRSTDTQYF.

To note about this clone: Within the sample, other DNA sequences also encode this same CDR3. The chain combines TRBV11-2 with TRBJ2-7; a weak D match, TRBD2 (5 bases). Germline values: CDR1 SGHAT, CDR2 FQNNGV. The CDR3 spans 13 residues. Trimming removed 6 bases from V and 1 base from J, with 10 bases in between. The CDR3: CASSLGGSYEQYF. The CDR3 nucleotides are TGTGCCAGCAGTTTGGGCGGGTCCTACGAGCAGTACTTC.

This rearrangement joins TRBV10-3 to TRBJ2-2, with D possibly TRBD2 on 6 matching bases. CDR1 is ENHRY, CDR2 SYGVKD, per germline. Trimming left V 10 bases short and J 5 bases short, with 11 bases between. The CDR3 sequence is 12 residues long. The CDR3: CATLGGTGELFF. The CDR3 bases are TGTGCCACCCTGGGGGGAACCGGGGAGCTGTTTTTT.